Listed here are 29 T cell receptor beta chains from one sample, sequenced in a study of PD-1 blockade in classical Hodgkin lymphoma. The repertoire was sequenced with immunoSEQ multiplex PCR; TCRdb's copy has only in-frame clones and lacks some. Altogether around 26,000 clones are present, about 86% being singletons, with the ten largest covering around a fifth. The patients all showed relapse after autologous stem cell transplantation, while their brentuximab vedotin exposure varied. The sample here was peripheral blood mononuclear cells (PBMCs), taken before the second cycle of nivolumab. These receptors were taken from a human donor with classical Hodgkin lymphoma.

The rearrangement links TRBV27 to TRBJ2-2; D is perhaps TRBD1 or TRBD2 (5 bases each). CDR1 MNHEY and CDR2 SMNVEV come from the germline V gene (reference sequence). The CDR3 spans 16 residues. The V gene lost 5 bases and the J gene lost 0 bases, with 13 bases spanning the gap. CDR3 nucleotides: TGTGCCAGCAGTGATTTGAGGGGCTCGAACACCGGGGAGCTGTTTTTT. Its protein product is CASSDLRGSNTGELFF.

The rearrangement links TRBV28 to TRBJ2-1; 16 nucleotides line up with TRBD2. Trimming took 6 bases from V and 16 from J; bases not matched to a gene: 9. Germline loops: CDR1 MDHEN, CDR2 SYDVKM. The CDR3 consists of 14 residues. In DNA form, the CDR3 reads TGTGCCAGCAGGGCCGGGACTAGCGGGAGGGGAGCTTTCTTC. It is translated as CASRAGTSGRGAFF.

The chain employs TRBV10-3 and TRBJ2-1; D is unresolved. Germline values: CDR1 ENHRY, CDR2 SYGVKD. This CDR3 spans 15 amino acids. V was clipped by 1 base and J by 5 bases, with 12 bases between them. The CDR3 protein is CAISELLFGHNEQFF. As DNA, the CDR3 is TGTGCCATCAGTGAGTTACTGTTTGGCCACAATGAGCAGTTCTTC.

This clone was found once. The rearrangement links TRBV2 to TRBJ2-5, with D maybe TRBD2 (5 bases). The J call may not be correct, given that the DNA end is closer to TRBJ2-7. Germline loops: CDR1 SNHLY, CDR2 FYNNEI. The length of the CDR3 is 13 residues. The CDR3 sequence: CASGREPLIEQYF. The CDR3 DNA sequence: TGTGCCAGCGGCCGGGAACCGCTAATCGAGCAGTACTTC.

This chain joins TRBV9 and TRBJ2-3, with 9 bases matching TRBD2. This CDR3 spans 16 amino acids. Trimming took 0 bases from V and 3 from J; bases not matched to a gene: 5. Germline V gene data show CDR1 as SGDLS and CDR2 as YYNGEE. The CDR3 nucleotides are TGTGCCAGCAGCGTAGCGGCGGGAGGGCCGACAGATACGCAGTATTTT. It is translated as CASSVAAGGPTDTQYF. The variable domain in full, completed from reference TRBV9 and TRBJ2-3, reads DSGVTQTPKHLITATGQRVTLRCSPRSGDLSVYWYQQSLDQGLQFLIQYYNGEERAKGNILERFSAQQFPDLHSELNLSSLELGDSALYFCASSVAAGGPTDTQYFGPGTRLTVL.

J is TRBJ1-1 and V is TRBV29-1; maybe TRBD1 (5 bases). This CDR3 comprises 12 residues. V lost 4 bases and J 3 bases, leaving 9 bases between the germline ends. Germline CDR1 is SQVTM and CDR2 is ANQGSEA. The CDR3, as DNA: TGCAGCGTTGTGGGGCAGTACACTGAAGCTTTCTTT. This gives the protein CSVVGQYTEAFF.

V gene TRBV7-2 combines with J gene TRBJ1-5, with 7 bases aligning to TRBD1. The CDR3 totals 18 residues. Germline-derived CDR1 and CDR2 are SGHTA and FQGNSA. V lost 5 bases and J lost 3; bases outside the gene matches: 16. DNA of the CDR3: TGTGCCAGCAGCCCATCCGCCGCAACAGGGGTCCCCAATCAGCCCCAGCATTTT. Amino acid sequence: CASSPSAATGVPNQPQHF.

In this sample, this clone turned up a few times. The CDR3 DNA reads TGTGCCAGCAGCTTAACGTTAAGGGACGAGCAGTACTTC. It encodes CASSLTLRDEQYF. The gene calls are TRBV7-3 and TRBJ2-7; unclear D gene. Germline V lookup: CDR1 SGHTA, CDR2 FQGTGA. V gave up 0 bases and J gave up 5 bases, with 8 bases separating them. The CDR3 runs 13 residues. Full variable domain (rest looked up from reference TRBV7-3 and TRBJ2-7): GAGVSQTPSNKVTEKGKYVELRCDPISGHTALYWYRQSLGQGPEFLIYFQGTGAADDSGLPNDRFFAVRPEGSVSTLKIQRTERGDSAVYLCASSLTLRDEQYFGPGTRLTVT.

This sequence joins TRBV7-3 and TRBJ2-1, with TRBD2 matching over 7 bases. The CDR3 covers 15 residues. V lost 4 bases and J lost 6; bases outside the gene matches: 9. In germline, CDR1 is SGHTA, CDR2 FQGTGA. CDR3 nucleotide sequence: TGTGCCAGCAGCTCACAAGGCGGGAGCCCCAATGAGCAGTTCTTC. It specifies CASSSQGGSPNEQFF.

The gene calls are TRBV30 and TRBJ2-1; D gene unclear. V lost 3 bases, J lost 8 bases, and 8 bases lay in between. Germline V gives CDR1 GTSNPN, CDR2 SVGIG (reference sequence). CDR3 length: 11 amino acids. CDR3 DNA sequence: TGTGCCTGGAGCCCCGGAGATGAGCAGTTCTTC. Protein sequence: CAWSPGDEQFF.

The rearrangement uses TRBV5-4 and TRBJ2-3; D not resolved. CDR3 size: 13 residues. Trimming cost V 0 bases and J 4 bases, with 6 bases left between them. From germline, CDR1 is SGHNT and CDR2 YYREEE (reference sequence). The CDR3 loop reads CASSLVLADTQYF. The CDR3 bases are TGTGCCAGCAGCTTGGTATTGGCAGATACGCAGTATTTT.

J is TRBJ2-3 and V is TRBV4-1; 8 bases map to TRBD1. V lost 1 base and J lost 4; bases outside the gene matches: 10. Germline V gene lookup returns CDR1 MGHRA and CDR2 YSYEKL. The CDR3 extends over 17 amino acids. The CDR3 reads CASSQGARGRSPDTQYF. CDR3 bases: TGCGCCAGCAGCCAAGGGGCCAGGGGGCGCTCGCCAGATACGCAGTATTTT.

The CDR3 DNA reads TGTGCCAGCTCACCGAGCGGGAGCACAGATACGCAGTATTTT. Translating gives CASSPSGSTDTQYF. The chain couples TRBV18 to TRBJ2-3; tentative D call: TRBD2 (6 bases). This CDR3 region has 14 residues. The V gene's germline CDR1 is KGHSH and CDR2 LQKENI. Between the trimmed V and J ends, which lost 3 bases and 0 bases, there was a span of 7 bases.

The chain links TRBV28 to TRBJ2-1, with a weak D call TRBD1 (6 bases). CDR3 length: 16 residues. With 1 base removed from V and 11 bases from J, the gap between germline ends came to 21 bases. Germline V gene sequence: CDR1 MDHEN, CDR2 SYDVKM. The CDR3 DNA is TGTGCCAGCAGTTTATTCCCCTCGGACAGACGAATTCAGCAGTTCTTC. It is translated as CASSLFPSDRRIQQFF.

This clone was recorded only once. This rearrangement joins TRBV28 to TRBJ2-1, with 12 nucleotides matching TRBD2. The CDR3 runs to 18 residues. Germline CDR1 MDHEN, CDR2 SYDVKM. With 2 bases clipped from V and 4 bases from J, the junction kept 9 bases outside the gene matches. CDR3 in DNA: TGTGCCAGCAGTTTAGAGCTAGCGGGAGGGCCGAAGTACAATGAGCAGTTCTTC. Its protein is CASSLELAGGPKYNEQFF.

The chain recombines TRBV7-8 with TRBJ1-2; tentatively, D is TRBD1 (6 bases). The CDR3 length is 14 residues. The germline gives CDR1 SGHVS, CDR2 FQNEAQ. Trimming took 0 bases from V and 8 from J, leaving 13 bases between them. The CDR3 sequence is CASSLAGGAGGYTF. DNA of the CDR3: TGTGCCAGCAGCTTAGCTGGGGGGGCTGGAGGCTACACCTTC.

The chain employs TRBV2 and TRBJ1-2; 8 positions agree with TRBD1. J gave up 8 bases and V 6 bases, and 14 bases lay outside the gene matches. CDR1 and CDR2 from the germline V gene are SNHLY and FYNNEI. The CDR3 is made up of 15 amino acids. The CDR3 spells CASSSADQGAWGYTF. The CDR3 DNA is TGTGCCAGCAGCTCAGCCGACCAGGGGGCATGGGGCTACACCTTC.

The chain carries TRBV7-9 and TRBJ1-4; D gene uncertain. Germline assignment: CDR1 SEHNR and CDR2 FQNEAQ (reference sequence). The CDR3 is 11 amino acids. V was shortened by 3 bases and J by 14 bases, with 10 bases between the two germline ends. CDR3 sequence reads: CASSFGEALFF. The CDR3 bases are TGTGCCAGCAGCTTCGGGGAAGCGCTGTTTTTT.

The V call is TRBV2, the J call TRBJ2-3; perhaps TRBD2 as D (6 bases). With 5 bases removed from V and 1 base from J, the gap between germline ends came to 16 bases. The CDR3 extends over 16 amino acids. The germline CDR1 and CDR2 sequences are SNHLY and FYNNEI. CDR3 nucleotide sequence: TGTGCCAGCAGTTCACTAAAGCGGGTAGGCACAGATACGCAGTATTTT. The encoded protein is CASSSLKRVGTDTQYF.

The genes are TRBV6-6 and TRBJ2-7; either TRBD1 or TRBD2 may supply D (5 bases each). CDR1 and CDR2 (germline): MNHNY, SVGAGI (reference sequence). Trimming took 2 bases from V and 1 from J, leaving 12 bases between them. The CDR3 extends over 15 amino acids. CDR3 nucleotide sequence: TGTGCCAGCAGTTACGGGGCGGGCGAATCCTACGAGCAGTACTTC. Translating gives CASSYGAGESYEQYF.

The table lists this clone with a count of one. The chain joins TRBV28 to TRBJ2-7, with D possibly TRBD1 on 6 matching bases. Germline V lookup: CDR1 MDHEN, CDR2 SYDVKM. V gave up 3 bases and J gave up 2 bases, with 11 bases separating them. The CDR3 has 14 residues. CDR3 in DNA: TGTGCCAGCAGTTTTTTAGACAGGCCCTACGAGCAGTACTTC. As protein: CASSFLDRPYEQYF.

This chain links TRBV7-9 with TRBJ1-1; D is perhaps TRBD1 (5 bases). Per the germline V gene, CDR1 is SEHNR and CDR2 is FQNEAQ (reference sequence). The CDR3 contains 15 residues. Trimming pared 2 bases from V and 3 bases from J, leaving 13 bases between. CDR3 residues: CASSLREGRDTEAFF. CDR3 DNA: TGTGCCAGCAGCTTACGGGAGGGACGCGACACTGAAGCTTTCTTT.

The rearrangement links TRBV27 to TRBJ1-5; 11 nucleotides align to TRBD1. CDR1 MNHEY and CDR2 SMNVEV come from the germline V gene (reference sequence). V was pared by 4 bases and J by 5 bases, with 13 bases of the junction left unmatched. This CDR3 has 18 residues. The DNA of the CDR3 is TGTGCCAGCAGTTCGGGACAGGGGGGTTGGCGGTCGGATCAGCCCCAGCATTTT. It specifies CASSSGQGGWRSDQPQHF.

V usage is TRBV6-6 and J usage is TRBJ2-5; 11 bases fit TRBD2. Unmatched junction bases numbered 11, after V lost 6 bases and J lost 5 bases. Germline V gene lookup returns CDR1 MNHNY and CDR2 SVGAGI (reference sequence). The CDR3 is 16 residues long. In DNA, the CDR3 is TGTGCCAGCAGCTCCCTGGGACTAGCGGTAGCGGAGACCCAGTACTTC. This codes for CASSSLGLAVAETQYF.

In this sample, this clone turned up many times. The V and J genes are TRBV27 and TRBJ1-1; D uncertain. V dropped 5 bases and J dropped 5 bases, with 15 bases sitting between them. CDR3 length: 14 residues. Germline V gene sequence: CDR1 MNHEY, CDR2 SMNVEV (reference sequence). The CDR3 protein is CASSRAGWETEAFF. DNA for the CDR3: TGTGCCAGCAGTCGGGCGGGGTGGGAGACTGAAGCTTTCTTT.

V gene TRBV13 combines with J gene TRBJ1-2; 9 bases are a match to TRBD1. J was trimmed by 4 bases and V by 2 bases; bases with no gene match: 14. Germline-derived CDR1 and CDR2 are PRHDT and FYEKMQ (reference sequence). The CDR3 totals 18 residues. The CDR3 reads CASSLIARRTGVFYGYTF. In DNA, the CDR3 is TGTGCCAGCAGCTTAATTGCTCGGAGGACAGGGGTTTTCTATGGCTACACCTTC.

The chain recombines TRBV5-8 with TRBJ2-7; maybe TRBD2 (6 bases). The CDR3 spans 20 residues. In germline, CDR1 is SGHTS, CDR2 YDEGEE. V lost 0 bases and J lost 2, with 27 bases in between. The chain's CDR3 is CASSLVTPRLDLSEAYEQYF. The CDR3 DNA reads TGTGCCAGCAGCTTGGTAACCCCCAGACTAGATTTATCCGAGGCCTACGAGCAGTACTTC.

V and J are TRBV27 and TRBJ2-1; 8 bases match TRBD2. J gave up 4 bases and V 3 bases, and 11 bases lay outside the gene matches. This CDR3 is built from 17 residues. Germline CDR1 MNHEY, CDR2 SMNVEV (reference sequence). DNA of the CDR3: TGTGCCAGCAGTTTGGGTCGGGAGGGCCGTCTGTACAATGAGCAGTTCTTC. Its protein is CASSLGREGRLYNEQFF.

The chain couples TRBV30 to TRBJ1-4; possible D gene TRBD1, 6 bases. This CDR3 spans 12 amino acids. Germline CDR1 GTSNPN, CDR2 SVGIG (reference sequence). V lost 0 bases to trimming and J lost 16 bases, with 15 bases between them. The CDR3 region is CAWSVRTRGPFF. DNA of the CDR3: TGTGCCTGGAGTGTACGTACCCGGGGGCCGTTTTTT.